These 5 T cell receptor beta chains were all obtained from the same sample, sequenced in a study of control samples from healthy donors and cancer patients. The repertoire was sequenced with immunoSEQ multiplex PCR; TCRdb's copy has only in-frame clones and lacks some. In the table there are under 150,000 clones, around 89% of which are singletons. Specimen: PBMCs. These TCRs come from a woman aged 50 to 60 with colorectal cancer.

The chain recombines TRBV5-1 with TRBJ2-5; unclear D gene. The CDR3 covers 15 residues. Germline-derived CDR1 and CDR2 are SGHRS and YFSETQ. V gave up 2 bases and J gave up 2 bases, with 13 bases separating them. The CDR3 nucleotides are TGCGCCAGCAGCTTCTCTACCCAACAACAAGAGACCCAGTACTTC. Translated: CASSFSTQQQETQYF.

Written as DNA, the CDR3 is TGCGCCAGCAGCCGCCTTGGGGATAGCACAGATACGCAGTATTTT. It codes for CASSRLGDSTDTQYF. The chain joins TRBV5-1 to TRBJ2-3; D gene ambiguous. The CDR3 runs to 15 residues. Germline V gives CDR1 SGHRS, CDR2 YFSETQ. Between the trimmed V and J ends, which lost 4 bases and 0 bases, there was a span of 12 bases.

The CDR3 DNA is TGTGCCAGCTCACGAACGTCCTACGAGCAGTACTTC. It yields the protein CASSRTSYEQYF. J is TRBJ2-7 and V is TRBV18; D is unresolved. Per germline, CDR1 KGHSH and CDR2 LQKENI. Between the trimmed V and J ends, which lost 4 bases and 1 base, there was a span of 5 bases. This CDR3 contains 12 residues.

The chain carries TRBV6-5 and TRBJ1-2; weak D call: TRBD1 (6 bases). The CDR3 totals 13 residues. Germline V lookup: CDR1 MNHEY, CDR2 SVGAGI. The V end lost 7 bases, the J end lost 2 bases, and 11 bases lay between the germline ends. CDR3 residues: CASKYDRNYGYTF. In DNA, the CDR3 is TGTGCCAGCAAGTACGACAGGAACTATGGCTACACCTTC.

The chain couples TRBV2 to TRBJ1-5; D remains ambiguous. CDR1 is SNHLY, CDR2 FYNNEI, per germline. V lost 6 bases and J lost 3, with 15 bases in between. This CDR3 region has 15 residues. The CDR3, as DNA: TGTGCCAGCAGGGGAGGAGGGCTATCCAATCAGCCCCAGCATTTT. Its protein is CASRGGGLSNQPQHF.